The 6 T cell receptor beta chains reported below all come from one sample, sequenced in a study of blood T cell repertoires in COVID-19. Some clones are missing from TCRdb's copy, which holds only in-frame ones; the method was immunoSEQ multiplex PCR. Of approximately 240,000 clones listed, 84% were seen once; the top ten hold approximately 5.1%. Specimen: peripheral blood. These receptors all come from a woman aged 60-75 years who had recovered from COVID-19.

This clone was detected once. The CDR3 sequence: CASSFDRVMNSNQPQHF. The DNA for the CDR3 is TGTGCCAGCAGTTTCGACAGGGTTATGAATAGCAATCAGCCCCAGCATTTT. The gene calls are TRBV2 and TRBJ1-5; 7 nucleotides align to TRBD1. Per germline, CDR1 SNHLY and CDR2 FYNNEI. Trimming at V came to 5 bases and at J to 0 bases, leaving 10 bases not matched to a gene. There are 17 residues in the CDR3.

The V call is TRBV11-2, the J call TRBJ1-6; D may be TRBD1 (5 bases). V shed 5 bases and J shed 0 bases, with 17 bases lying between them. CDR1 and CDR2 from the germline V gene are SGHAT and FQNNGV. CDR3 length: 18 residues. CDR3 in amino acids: CASSHPRGLSSYNSPLHF. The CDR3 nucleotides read TGTGCCAGCAGCCACCCCCGGGGGTTGAGCTCCTATAATTCACCCCTCCACTTT. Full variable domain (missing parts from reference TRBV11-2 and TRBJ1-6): EAGVAQSPRYKIIEKRQSVAFWCNPISGHATLYWYQQILGQGPKLLIQFQNNGVVDDSQLPKDRFSAERLKGVDSTLKIQPAKLEDSAVYLCASSHPRGLSSYNSPLHFGNGTRLTVT.

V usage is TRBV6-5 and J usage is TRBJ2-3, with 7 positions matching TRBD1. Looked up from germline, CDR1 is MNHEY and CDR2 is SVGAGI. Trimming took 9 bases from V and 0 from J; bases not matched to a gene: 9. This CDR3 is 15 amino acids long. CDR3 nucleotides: TGTGCCAGTCTTAACAGGGGCCGGAGCACAGATACGCAGTATTTT. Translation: CASLNRGRSTDTQYF.

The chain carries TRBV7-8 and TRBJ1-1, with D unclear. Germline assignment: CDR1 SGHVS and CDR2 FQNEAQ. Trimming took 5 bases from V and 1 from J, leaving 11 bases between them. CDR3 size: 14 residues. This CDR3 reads CASSERQWNTEAFF. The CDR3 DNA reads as TGTGCCAGCAGCGAGAGACAATGGAACACTGAAGCTTTCTTT.

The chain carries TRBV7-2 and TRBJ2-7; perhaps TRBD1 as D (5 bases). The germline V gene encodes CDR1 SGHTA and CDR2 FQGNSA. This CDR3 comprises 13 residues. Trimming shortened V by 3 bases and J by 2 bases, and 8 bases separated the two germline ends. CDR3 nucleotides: TGTGCCAGCAGCTTCACAGGTACCTACGAGCAGTACTTC. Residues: CASSFTGTYEQYF.

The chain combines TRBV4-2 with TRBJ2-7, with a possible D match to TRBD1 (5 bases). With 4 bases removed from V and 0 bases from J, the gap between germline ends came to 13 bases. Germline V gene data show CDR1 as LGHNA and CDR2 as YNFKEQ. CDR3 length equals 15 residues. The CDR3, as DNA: TGTGCCAGCAGCCCAGCCCAGGGCCGCTCCTACGAGCAGTACTTC. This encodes CASSPAQGRSYEQYF.